Listed below are T cell receptor beta chains from one sample, sequenced in a study of CD8 T cells in Susac syndrome. TCRdb reanalysed the immunoSEQ multiplex PCR reads using MiXCR and keeps one entry per CDR3 protein. This sample has around 150,000 distinct CDR3 sequences, with 85% to 95% found just once. Sequences were obtained from CD8+ T cells from PBMCs. The source is a human donor with Susac syndrome. Each CDR3 is given with its conserved first and last residue.

v_gene,CDR3aa
TRBV6-5,CASSYSRPVNGYTF
TRBV13,CASSGTRYEQYF
TRBV28,CASSLDSYGYTF
TRBV14,CASSQVISEQYF
TRBV7-9,CASSLAFGSGELFF
TRBV20-1,CSAHPSGTDTQYF
TRBV30,CAWMEGTGELFF
TRBV12-3/TRBV12-4,CASSTDRGLAGELFF
TRBV5-6,CASSPGLSTGELFF
TRBV12-3/TRBV12-4,CASRQGGDYIQYF
TRBV9,CASSDRTRDTQYF
TRBV30,CAWRYGSEAFF
TRBV20-1,CSGPSGGFTTCSYNEQFF
TRBV9,CASSVFLAGGGSGANVLTF
TRBV20-1,CSARRPSSYNEQFF
TRBV29-1,CSVEEGQGKGGYTF
TRBV11-2,CASSLGLHSYEQYF
TRBV11-2,CASSLDPTEAFF
TRBV29-1,CSVEDPRGGYEQYF
TRBV20-1,CSARVKGQGRPEAFF
TRBV6-1,CASGYGYTF
TRBV4-1,CASSQDQPTDTQYF
TRBV27,CASSRTSGRQETQYF
TRBV6-5,CASSYSQGATEAFF
TRBV20-1,CSARASGSYEQYF
TRBV15,CATSSLRDEQYF
TRBV10-3,CAIDTSGTFLYNEQFF
TRBV18,CASSPGAYNEQFF